This entry lists 17 T cell receptor beta chains sequenced from one sample in a study of lung T cells in sarcoidosis with Löfgren's syndrome. MiXCR, run by TCRdb on the reads, gives a single entry per CDR3 protein. The data hold 60,000 to 70,000 distinct CDR3 sequences, with roughly 20% observed a single time. Sequencing used CD4+ T cells from PBMCs. The receptors were sampled from a human donor with sarcoidosis (Löfgren's syndrome or another form), or a control subject (not recorded which).

V gene TRBV29-1 combines with J gene TRBJ2-5, with a possible D match to TRBD1 (6 bases). Trimming left V 5 bases short and J 4 bases short, with 14 bases between. CDR3 length equals 13 residues. Germline CDR1 SQVTM, CDR2 ANQGSEA. The CDR3 nucleotides are TGCAGCGTTCTCAAGGGGGTGGGAGAGACCCAGTACTTC. This encodes CSVLKGVGETQYF.

Points on this clonotype: A single base separates this from a much larger clone, so it may be a read error. The rearrangement uses TRBV20-1 and TRBJ2-6; the D gene is possibly TRBD1 (5 bases). CDR3 length equals 14 residues. The V gene's germline CDR1 is DFQATT and CDR2 SNEGSKA (reference sequence). Trimming shortened V by 3 bases and J by 2 bases, and 8 bases separated the two germline ends. Written as DNA, the CDR3 is TGCAGTGCTAGGGACACCCCTGGGGCCAACGTCCTGACTTTC. It codes for CSARDTPGANVLTF.

Many counts were recorded for this clonotype. This rearrangement joins TRBV28 to TRBJ2-4; 7 bases line up with TRBD1. V dropped 2 bases and J dropped 0; count of bases not matched to a gene: 28. Germline V gene sequence: CDR1 MDHEN, CDR2 SYDVKM. This CDR3 is built from 24 residues. The CDR3 is CASSLGNRGTPPKDGHLAKNIQYF. DNA of the CDR3: TGTGCCAGCAGTTTAGGAAACAGGGGAACACCCCCGAAGGATGGTCACTTAGCCAAAAACATTCAGTACTTC.

Many counts were recorded for this clonotype. The chain is built from TRBV6-1 and TRBJ2-1; TRBD2 agrees at 9 bases. Trimming cost V 1 base and J 3 bases; bases outside gene matches: 13. This CDR3 has 19 amino acids. Germline loops: CDR1 MNHNS, CDR2 SASEGT. As DNA, the CDR3 is TGTGCCAGCAGTGAAGATGGCGGGAGGGCCCTCGGGGACTACAATGAGCAGTTCTTC. Amino acids: CASSEDGGRALGDYNEQFF.

There are a few counts of this clonotype. CDR3 coding DNA: TGTGCCAGCAGCTACATCGACAGGGGTGGCACCGGGGAGCTGTTTTTT. It is translated as CASSYIDRGGTGELFF. The chain carries TRBV5-4 and TRBJ2-2; 8 nucleotides line up with TRBD1. In germline, CDR1 is SGHNT, CDR2 YYREEE (reference sequence). V shed 3 bases and J 4 bases; nucleotides not matched to a gene: 8. This CDR3 spans 16 amino acids.

This clonotype was recorded at least ten times. The V call is TRBV6-1, the J call TRBJ2-1; D gene uncertain. Germline V gene data show CDR1 as MNHNS and CDR2 as SASEGT. Trimming took off 6 bases at V and 0 bases at J, with 12 bases between the two ends. The length of the CDR3 is 15 residues. CDR3 nucleotides: TGTGCCAGCAGCCCCGACCGGAGCTCCTACAATGAGCAGTTCTTC. Translation: CASSPDRSSYNEQFF.

This clonotype showed up just a few times. The J gene is TRBJ2-5, the V gene TRBV7-8, with a weak D call TRBD2 (5 bases). Trimming left V 0 bases short and J 4 bases short, with 15 bases between. The CDR3 spans 16 residues. The V gene's germline CDR1 is SGHVS and CDR2 FQNEAQ. The DNA of the CDR3 is TGTGCCAGCAGCTTAGCGGCTAGCTATGTGGGAGAGACCCAGTACTTC. Translated: CASSLAASYVGETQYF. Based on the CDR3 plus reference TRBV7-8 and TRBJ2-5, the full variable domain is GAGVSQSPRYKVAKRGQDVALRCDPISGHVSLFWYQQALGQGPEFLTYFQNEAQLDKSGLPSDRFFAERPEGSVSTLKIQRTQQEDSAVYLCASSLAASYVGETQYFGPGTRLLVL.

The V call is TRBV10-1, the J call TRBJ2-6; tentative D call: TRBD1 (6 bases). Germline V gives CDR1 WNHNN, CDR2 SYGVQD (reference sequence). This CDR3 spans 18 amino acids. The ends were cut back, 4 bases at V and 1 base at J, with 17 bases in the middle. The CDR3 DNA follows: TGCGCCAGCAGTGGACCGGCAGGGGTGGATTCTGGGGCCAACGTCCTGACTTTC. This sequence encodes CASSGPAGVDSGANVLTF.

Points on this clonotype: This clone may be a read error of a much larger clone one base away. The J gene is TRBJ2-7, the V gene TRBV2, with D possibly being TRBD1 (5 bases). CDR1 and CDR2 from the germline V gene are SNHLY and FYNNEI. The CDR3 runs 14 residues. Trimming removed 7 bases at V and 3 bases at J, with 16 bases between. CDR3 residues: CASNPRIGDYEQYV. CDR3 nucleotides: TGTGCCAGCAACCCAAGGATAGGGGACTACGAGCAGTACGTC.

The table lists this clonotype with many counts. The V and J genes are TRBV20-1 and TRBJ1-6; TRBD1 aligns across 9 bases. Germline V CDR1 and CDR2: DFQATT, SNEGSKA (reference sequence). CDR3 size: 17 residues. With 5 bases clipped from V and 7 bases from J, the junction kept 15 bases outside the gene matches. The CDR3 DNA is TGCAGTGCTCGAAGGGGGACAGGGTCTACCCCCAATTCACCCCTCCACTTT. Its protein product is CSARRGTGSTPNSPLHF.

As concerns this clonotype: Being one base from a much bigger clone, this may be a read error. The chain has TRBV6-1 and TRBJ2-7, with D perhaps assigned TRBD1 or TRBD2 (6 bases each). The CDR3 totals 13 residues. CDR1 and CDR2 from the germline V gene are MNHNS and SASEGT. V shed 1 base and J shed 6 bases, with 10 bases lying between them. The CDR3 loop is CASSEGWGAEQYV. The CDR3 bases are TGTGCCAGCAGTGAAGGATGGGGGGCCGAGCAGTACGTC.

In its sample, this clonotype was seen many times. The J gene is TRBJ1-6, the V gene TRBV20-1; D is ambiguous. The V end was cut by 5 bases, the J end by 6 bases, with 14 bases between. CDR3 size: 14 residues. CDR1 and CDR2 from the germline V gene are DFQATT and SNEGSKA (reference sequence). The CDR3 region has the DNA TGCAGTGCTCTAGACTTCGCTCCTAATTCACCCCTCCACTTT. Translation gives CSALDFAPNSPLHF.

At least ten counts were recorded for this clonotype. This rearrangement joins TRBV6-1 to TRBJ2-7, with a possible D match to TRBD1 (5 bases). The CDR3 has 14 residues. Germline loops: CDR1 MNHNS, CDR2 SASEGT. The V gene lost 6 bases and the J gene lost 7 bases, with 19 bases spanning the gap. CDR3 sequence (DNA): TGTGCCAGCAGCTTAGGATATGGGGCCTTGGAGCAGTACGTC. This sequence encodes CASSLGYGALEQYV.

In this sample, this clonotype turned up a few times. The gene calls are TRBV18 and TRBJ2-3; 7 bases fit TRBD1. J gave up 4 bases and V 1 base, and 5 bases lay outside the gene matches. The germline CDR1 and CDR2 sequences are KGHSH and LQKENI. The CDR3 length is 15 residues. The CDR3 sequence: CASSPQGGEADTQYF. CDR3 nucleotides: TGTGCCAGCTCACCACAAGGGGGCGAAGCAGATACGCAGTATTTT.

This clonotype was found many times. The chain has TRBV29-1 and TRBJ2-3; TRBD2 might be the D (6 bases). Per the germline V gene, CDR1 is SQVTM and CDR2 is ANQGSEA. V lost 5 bases to trimming and J lost 4 bases, with 22 bases between them. This CDR3 is 16 amino acids long. This chain's CDR3 is CSVQPTSVWVSDTQYF. The CDR3, as DNA: TGCAGCGTTCAACCGACTAGTGTTTGGGTCTCAGATACGCAGTATTTT.

This clonotype was detected many times. V gene TRBV11-2 combines with J gene TRBJ2-1; 7 bases are shared with TRBD1. The CDR3 has 16 residues. Germline lookup yields CDR1 SGHAT and CDR2 FQNNGV. Trimming cost V 6 bases and J 9 bases; bases outside gene matches: 17. Written as DNA, the CDR3 is TGTGCCAGCAGACCAATCTTTGGGACAGTCGAAATTGAGCAGTTCTTC. It is translated as CASRPIFGTVEIEQFF.

The chain has TRBV10-3 and TRBJ2-1; 10 nucleotides align to TRBD2. J was trimmed by 7 bases and V by 3 bases; bases with no gene match: 6. The CDR3 contains 15 residues. Germline V gene data show CDR1 as ENHRY and CDR2 as SYGVKD. CDR3 protein: CAISDPSGSRNEQFF. The DNA of the CDR3 is TGTGCCATCAGTGACCCTAGCGGGAGTAGGAATGAGCAGTTCTTC.